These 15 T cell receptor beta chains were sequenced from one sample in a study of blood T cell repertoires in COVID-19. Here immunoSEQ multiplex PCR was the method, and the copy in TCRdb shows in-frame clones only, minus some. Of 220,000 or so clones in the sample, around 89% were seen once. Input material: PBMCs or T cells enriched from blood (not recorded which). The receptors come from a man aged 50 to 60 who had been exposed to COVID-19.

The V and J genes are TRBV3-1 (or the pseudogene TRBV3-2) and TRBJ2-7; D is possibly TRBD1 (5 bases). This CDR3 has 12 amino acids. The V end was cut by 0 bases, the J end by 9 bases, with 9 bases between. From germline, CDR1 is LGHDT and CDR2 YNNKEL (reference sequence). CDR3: CASSQDTGGQYF. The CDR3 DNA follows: TGTGCCAGCAGCCAAGATACAGGCGGGCAGTACTTC.

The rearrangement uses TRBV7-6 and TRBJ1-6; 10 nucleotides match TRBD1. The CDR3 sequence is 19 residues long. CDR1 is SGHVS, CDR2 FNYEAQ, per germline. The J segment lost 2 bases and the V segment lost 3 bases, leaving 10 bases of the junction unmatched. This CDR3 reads CASSLFATGQGAYNSPLHF. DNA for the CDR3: TGTGCCAGCAGCTTGTTTGCCACCGGACAGGGGGCCTATAATTCACCCCTCCACTTT.

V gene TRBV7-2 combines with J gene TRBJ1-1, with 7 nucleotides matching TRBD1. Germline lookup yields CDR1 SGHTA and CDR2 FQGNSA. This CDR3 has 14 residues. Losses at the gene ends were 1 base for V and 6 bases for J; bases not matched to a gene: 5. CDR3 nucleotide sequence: TGTGCCAGCAGCTTAGTTCAGGGGGTCGCTGAAGCTTTCTTT. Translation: CASSLVQGVAEAFF.

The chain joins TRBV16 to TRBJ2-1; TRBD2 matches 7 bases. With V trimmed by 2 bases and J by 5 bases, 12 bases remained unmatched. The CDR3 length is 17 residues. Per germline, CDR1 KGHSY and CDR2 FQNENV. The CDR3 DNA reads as TGTGCCAGCAGCCAAATCCGACTAGCCCTGGCGAACAATGAGCAGTTCTTC. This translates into CASSQIRLALANNEQFF.

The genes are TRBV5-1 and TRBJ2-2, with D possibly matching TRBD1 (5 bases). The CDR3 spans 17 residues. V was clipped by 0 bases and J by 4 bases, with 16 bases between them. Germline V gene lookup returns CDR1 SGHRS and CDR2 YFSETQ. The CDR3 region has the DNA TGCGCCAGCAGCTTGGGGGGCCCCAATACGGGCACCGGGGAGCTGTTTTTT. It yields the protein CASSLGGPNTGTGELFF.

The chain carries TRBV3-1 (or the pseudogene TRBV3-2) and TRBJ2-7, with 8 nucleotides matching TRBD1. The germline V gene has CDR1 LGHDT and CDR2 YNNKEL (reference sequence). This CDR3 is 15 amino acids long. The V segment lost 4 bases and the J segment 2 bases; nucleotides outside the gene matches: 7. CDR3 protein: CASSPGQGAPYEQYV. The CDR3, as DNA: TGTGCCAGCAGCCCCGGACAGGGCGCACCCTACGAGCAGTACGTC.

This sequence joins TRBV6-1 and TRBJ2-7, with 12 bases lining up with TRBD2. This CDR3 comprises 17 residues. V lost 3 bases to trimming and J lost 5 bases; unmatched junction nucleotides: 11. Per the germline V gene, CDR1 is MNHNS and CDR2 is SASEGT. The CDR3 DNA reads TGTGCCAGCAGTGATTCGTATAGACTAGCGGGAGCTCACGAGCAGTACGTC. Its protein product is CASSDSYRLAGAHEQYV.

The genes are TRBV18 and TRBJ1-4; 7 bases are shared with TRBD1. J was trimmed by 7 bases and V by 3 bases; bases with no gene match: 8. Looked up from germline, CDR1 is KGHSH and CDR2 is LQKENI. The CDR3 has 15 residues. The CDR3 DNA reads TGTGCCAGCTCACCCCATACAGGGGTGGGTGAAAAACTGTTTTTT. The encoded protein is CASSPHTGVGEKLFF.

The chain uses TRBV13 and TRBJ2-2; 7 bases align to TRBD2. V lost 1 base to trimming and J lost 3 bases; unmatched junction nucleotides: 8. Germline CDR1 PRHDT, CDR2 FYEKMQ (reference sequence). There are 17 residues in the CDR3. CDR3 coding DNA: TGTGCCAGCAGCTTAGAGCGGGGCAGGGTGGACACCGGGGAGCTGTTTTTT. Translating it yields CASSLERGRVDTGELFF.

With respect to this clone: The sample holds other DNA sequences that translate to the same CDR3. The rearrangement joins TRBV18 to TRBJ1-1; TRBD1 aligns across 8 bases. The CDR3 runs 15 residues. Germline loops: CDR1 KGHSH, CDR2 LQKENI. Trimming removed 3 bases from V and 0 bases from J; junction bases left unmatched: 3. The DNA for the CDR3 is TGTGCCAGCTCACCCCGGACAGGGATGAACACTGAAGCTTTCTTT. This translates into CASSPRTGMNTEAFF.

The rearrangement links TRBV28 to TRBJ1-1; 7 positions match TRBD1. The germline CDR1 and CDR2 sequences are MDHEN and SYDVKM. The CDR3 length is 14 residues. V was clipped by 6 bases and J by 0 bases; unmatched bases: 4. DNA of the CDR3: TGTGCCAGCAGGGGCGGGACAGTGAACACTGAAGCTTTCTTT. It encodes CASRGGTVNTEAFF.

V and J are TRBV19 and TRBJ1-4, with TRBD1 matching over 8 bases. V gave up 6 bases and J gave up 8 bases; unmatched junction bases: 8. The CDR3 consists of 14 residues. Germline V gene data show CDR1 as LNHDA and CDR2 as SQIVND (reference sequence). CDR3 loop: CASRTGQGLEKLFF. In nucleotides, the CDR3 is TGTGCCAGTAGAACCGGACAGGGTTTGGAAAAACTGTTTTTT. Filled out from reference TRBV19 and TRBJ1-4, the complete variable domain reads DGGITQSPKYLFRKEGQNVTLSCEQNLNHDAMYWYRQDPGQGLRLIYYSQIVNDFQKGDIAEGYSVSREKKESFPLTVTSAQKNPTAFYLCASRTGQGLEKLFFGSGTQLSVL.

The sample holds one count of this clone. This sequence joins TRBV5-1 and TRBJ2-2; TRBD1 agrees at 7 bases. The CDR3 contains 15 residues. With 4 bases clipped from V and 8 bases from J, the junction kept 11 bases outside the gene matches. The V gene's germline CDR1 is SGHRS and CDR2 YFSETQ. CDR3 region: CASSLRTGTTGELFF. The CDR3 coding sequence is TGCGCCAGCAGCCTTCGGACAGGCACGACGGGGGAGCTGTTTTTT.

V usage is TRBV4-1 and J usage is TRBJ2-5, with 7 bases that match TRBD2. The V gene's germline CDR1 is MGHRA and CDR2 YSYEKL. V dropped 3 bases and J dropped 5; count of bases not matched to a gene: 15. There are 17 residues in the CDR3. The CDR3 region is CASSHRPEAGNRETQYF. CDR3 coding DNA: TGCGCCAGCAGCCACCGACCGGAAGCGGGGAATAGGGAGACCCAGTACTTC.

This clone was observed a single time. CDR3 loop: CATSDPQTGATEAFF. The CDR3, as DNA: TGTGCCACCAGTGATCCCCAGACAGGGGCCACTGAAGCTTTCTTT. This chain uses TRBV24-1 with TRBJ1-1; TRBD1 matches 8 bases. The V and J ends lost 3 bases and 4 bases, in that order; junction bases with no gene match: 6. This CDR3 has 15 residues. CDR1 is KGHDR, CDR2 SFDVKD, per germline.